This is a list of T cell receptor beta chains from one sample in a study of T cell responses to AZD1222 COVID-19 vaccine. The repertoire was sequenced with immunoSEQ multiplex PCR; TCRdb's copy has only in-frame clones and lacks some. The profile shows about 93,000 clones, roughly 91% of them singletons. The source was peripheral blood, collected on day 0 of MenACWY control vaccination. All receptors come from an adult in good health. Both conserved end residues are part of each CDR3. The D gene is left open where the match is weak. Clone size, where shown, is once, few, many, or a class for clones that have expanded.

J: TRBJ1-4
size: NA
V: TRBV28
D: TRBD1
CDR3: CASSFNPGTGTKLFF
DNA: TGTGCCAGCAGTTTTAACCCCGGGACAGGGACGAAACTGTTTTTT

J: TRBJ2-5
size: NA
V: TRBV3-1/TRBV3-2
D: NA
CDR3: CASSRHRETQYF
DNA: TGTGCCAGCAGCCGACATCGCGAGACCCAGTACTTC

J: TRBJ1-2
size: NA
V: TRBV28
D: NA
CDR3: CASTLGQGRSYGYTF
DNA: TGTGCCAGCACCCTTGGTCAGGGGAGGTCCTATGGCTACACCTTC

J: TRBJ1-5
size: few
V: TRBV19
D: NA
CDR3: CASSIGGVGNQPQHF
DNA: TGTGCCAGTAGTATAGGAGGGGTCGGCAATCAGCCCCAGCATTTT

J: TRBJ1-2
size: NA
V: TRBV11-2
D: TRBD1
CDR3: CASSIKQGGHTF
DNA: TGTGCCAGCAGCATAAAACAGGGGGGCCACACCTTC

J: TRBJ1-5
size: NA
V: TRBV9
D: TRBD1
CDR3: CASSVGQGADQPQHF
DNA: TGTGCCAGCAGCGTAGGGCAGGGGGCGGATCAGCCCCAGCATTTT

J: TRBJ1-4
size: NA
V: TRBV2
D: NA
CDR3: CASSEGGEKLFF
DNA: TGTGCCAGCAGTGAAGGGGGTGAAAAACTGTTTTTT

J: TRBJ2-2
size: NA
V: TRBV7-3
D: NA
CDR3: CASSPYGVQRDTGELFF
DNA: TGTGCCAGCAGCCCCTACGGGGTGCAAAGAGACACCGGGGAGCTGTTTTTT

J: TRBJ2-2
size: NA
V: TRBV19
D: NA
CDR3: CASSIGRAVSTGELFF
DNA: TGTGCCAGTAGTATAGGGAGAGCGGTCAGCACCGGGGAGCTGTTTTTT

J: TRBJ2-3
size: NA
V: TRBV30
D: TRBD1
CDR3: CAWSAGGTTDTQYF
DNA: TGTGCCTGGAGTGCAGGGGGCACCACAGATACGCAGTATTTT

J: TRBJ1-6
size: NA
V: TRBV11-2
D: NA
CDR3: CASSSPGGLSPLHF
DNA: TGTGCCAGCAGCTCACCCGGGGGGCTCTCACCCCTCCACTTT

J: TRBJ1-4
size: NA
V: TRBV12-3/TRBV12-4
D: NA
CDR3: CASRVTRNEKLFF
DNA: TGTGCCAGCAGGGTGACCCGGAATGAAAAACTGTTTTTT

J: TRBJ2-7
size: NA
V: TRBV27
D: NA
CDR3: CASSLSGQDFYEQYF
DNA: TGTGCCAGCAGTTTAAGTGGGCAGGACTTTTACGAGCAGTACTTC